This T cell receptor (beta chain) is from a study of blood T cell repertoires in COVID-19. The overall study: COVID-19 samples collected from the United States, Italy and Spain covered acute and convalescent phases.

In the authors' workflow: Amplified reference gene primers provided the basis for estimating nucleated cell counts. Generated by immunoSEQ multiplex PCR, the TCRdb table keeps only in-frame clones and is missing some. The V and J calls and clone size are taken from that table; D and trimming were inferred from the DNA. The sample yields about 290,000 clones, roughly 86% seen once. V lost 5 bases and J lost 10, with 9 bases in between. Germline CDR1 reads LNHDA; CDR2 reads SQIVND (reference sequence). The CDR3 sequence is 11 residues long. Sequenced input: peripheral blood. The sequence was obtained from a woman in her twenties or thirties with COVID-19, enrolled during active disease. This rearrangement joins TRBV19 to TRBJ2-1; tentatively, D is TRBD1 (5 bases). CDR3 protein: CASSFSGEQFF. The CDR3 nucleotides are TGTGCCAGTAGTTTCTCAGGGGAGCAGTTCTTC. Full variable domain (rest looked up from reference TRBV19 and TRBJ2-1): DGGITQSPKYLFRKEGQNVTLSCEQNLNHDAMYWYRQDPGQGLRLIYYSQIVNDFQKGDIAEGYSVSREKKESFPLTVTSAQKNPTAFYLCASSFSGEQFFGPGTRLTVL.